The 27 T cell receptor beta chains presented below share a single source sample, sequenced in a study of T cells in Graves' hyperthyroidism and ophthalmopathy (dated by TCRdb to about 2019). The receptor library was made with multiplex PCR. Instrument used: Illumina HiSeq 2000. The TCR beta CDR3 regions were amplified from the RNA transcripts. For the first round of RT-PCR on the TCR CDR3, the HTBI primer set was used together with the Qiagen OneStep RT-PCR kit. Using fastp at Q25 and MiXCR, TCRdb reprocessed the public reads and kept productive beta chains. Each CDR3 protein appears once, grouped with its most common genes and DNA. The sample includes hundreds of thousands of distinct CDR3 sequences, with approximately 16% observed a single time. The ten biggest clones cover roughly a fifth of the sample. Sample: blood. The receptors here all came from a woman in her sixties with Graves' ophthalmopathy.

This clonotype was found a few times. V gene TRBV6-1 combines with J gene TRBJ2-5, with D tentatively TRBD1 or TRBD2 (5 bases each). Germline loops: CDR1 MNHNS, CDR2 SASEGT. CDR3 length: 15 residues. Trimming removed 5 bases at V and 1 base at J, with 14 bases between. CDR3: CASSSGTGSQETQYF. CDR3 coding DNA: TGTGCCAGCAGTTCCGGGACGGGGAGCCAAGAGACCCAGTACTTC.

At least ten counts were recorded for this clonotype. The rearrangement joins TRBV3-1 to TRBJ2-3; 7 bases match TRBD2. Germline V lookup: CDR1 LGHDT, CDR2 YNNKEL (reference sequence). This CDR3 region has 15 residues. The V segment lost 4 bases and the J segment 9 bases; nucleotides outside the gene matches: 13. The CDR3 DNA is TGTGCCAGCAGCCTTAGCGGGTGGGCAATGTCGACGCAGTATTTT. Its translation: CASSLSGWAMSTQYF.

This clonotype was detected many times. The CDR3 loop reads CASSYLGGAAFF. The CDR3 DNA reads TGTGCCAGCAGTTACTTGGGGGGCGCGGCTTTCTTT. This chain links TRBV6-6 with TRBJ1-1, with a weak D call TRBD1 (6 bases). Germline assignment: CDR1 MNHNY and CDR2 SVGAGI (reference sequence). The V gene lost 1 base and the J gene lost 11 bases, with 11 bases spanning the gap. The CDR3 runs 12 residues.

This rearrangement joins TRBV29-1 to TRBJ2-7, with 7 bases lining up with TRBD2. The CDR3 length is 15 residues. Germline V CDR1 and CDR2: SQVTM, ANQGSEA. V gave up 5 bases and J gave up 0 bases; unmatched junction bases: 10. The CDR3 region has the DNA TGCAGCGTTTACATTAGCGGGTTTACCTCCTACGAGCAGTACTTC. Translating it yields CSVYISGFTSYEQYF.

The table lists this clonotype with a few counts. V is TRBV5-8 and J is TRBJ2-2; D remains ambiguous. V gave up 3 bases and J gave up 5 bases, with 11 bases separating them. From germline, CDR1 is SGHTS and CDR2 YDEGEE. The CDR3 sequence is 14 residues long. CDR3 sequence: CASSSRGRTGELFF. CDR3 in DNA: TGTGCCAGCAGCTCTCGCGGCAGGACCGGGGAGCTGTTTTTT.

This clonotype was seen a few times. The chain combines TRBV19 with TRBJ2-7, with D possibly matching TRBD2 (6 bases). Trimming shortened V by 5 bases and J by 3 bases, and 14 bases separated the two germline ends. Germline CDR1 reads LNHDA; CDR2 reads SQIVND (reference sequence). The CDR3 is made up of 14 amino acids. The CDR3 nucleotides read TGTGCCAGTAGTGCCCAGGCGGGGTTCTACGAGCAGTACTTC. It translates to CASSAQAGFYEQYF.

This clonotype was seen many times. V usage is TRBV20-1 and J usage is TRBJ2-3, with 7 bases aligning to TRBD2. With V trimmed by 2 bases and J by 5 bases, 10 bases remained unmatched. This CDR3 region has 15 residues. CDR1 and CDR2 from the germline V gene are DFQATT and SNEGSKA (reference sequence). As DNA, the CDR3 is TGCAGTGCTAGACAGGACGGGAGGTCTAGAGATACGCAGTATTTT. It specifies CSARQDGRSRDTQYF.

This clonotype was detected many times. The chain is built from TRBV3-1 and TRBJ2-1, with D unresolved. Between the trimmed V and J ends, which lost 2 bases and 0 bases, there was a span of 11 bases. The CDR3 has 16 residues. CDR1 and CDR2 (germline): LGHDT, YNNKEL (reference sequence). The CDR3: CASSQLGANSYNEQFF. The DNA of the CDR3 is TGTGCCAGCAGCCAATTAGGAGCGAACTCCTACAATGAGCAGTTCTTC.

The J gene is TRBJ1-3, the V gene TRBV5-1, with D unresolved. The CDR3 has 13 amino acids. From germline, CDR1 is SGHRS and CDR2 YFSETQ. Between the trimmed V and J ends, which lost 5 bases and 2 bases, there was a span of 8 bases. The CDR3, as DNA: TGCGCCAGCAGTCCCAAACCTGGAAACACCATATATTTT. Amino acid sequence: CASSPKPGNTIYF.

This clonotype appeared a few times. CDR3 region: CASSLLPSGANVLTF. CDR3 bases: TGTGCCAGCAGTTTATTACCTTCTGGGGCCAACGTCCTGACTTTC. The chain carries TRBV28 and TRBJ2-6; D uncertain. The CDR3 covers 15 residues. The germline V and J ends were trimmed by 1 base and 1 base, with 5 bases remaining between them. The germline V gene encodes CDR1 MDHEN and CDR2 SYDVKM.

The sample holds a few counts of this clonotype. The CDR3 region has the DNA TGTGCCAGTGCCAAGTGGGAGAGTGGCGGACTGAACACTGAAGCTTTCTTT. The encoded protein is CASAKWESGGLNTEAFF. V gene TRBV19 combines with J gene TRBJ1-1; D is uncertain. The CDR3 consists of 17 residues. CDR1 is LNHDA, CDR2 SQIVND, per germline (reference sequence). Trimming took off 8 bases at V and 0 bases at J, with 22 bases between the two ends.

In this sample, this clonotype turned up many times. This chain joins TRBV28 and TRBJ2-2, with D perhaps matching TRBD1 (5 bases). Looked up from germline, CDR1 is MDHEN and CDR2 is SYDVKM. With 5 bases removed from V and 4 bases from J, the gap between germline ends came to 14 bases. This CDR3 spans 15 amino acids. In nucleotides, the CDR3 is TGTGCCAGCAGTCCACCAACGGACATCACCGGGGAGCTGTTTTTT. Protein: CASSPPTDITGELFF.

Many counts were recorded for this clonotype. The rearrangement links TRBV7-9 to TRBJ2-1; 8 bases match TRBD1. The CDR3 length is 17 residues. Germline CDR1 SEHNR, CDR2 FQNEAQ (reference sequence). V shed 5 bases, J shed 7 bases, and the junction held 16 bases outside the gene matches. CDR3 DNA sequence: TGTGCCAGCAGCCCAAAAAGGGACAGGCCAGGAGGAAATGAGCAGTTCTTC. Translation: CASSPKRDRPGGNEQFF.

The chain combines TRBV2 with TRBJ2-3, with 9 bases lining up with TRBD2. Looked up from germline, CDR1 is SNHLY and CDR2 is FYNNEI. The CDR3 spans 14 residues. The V and J ends lost 10 bases and 0 bases, in that order; junction bases with no gene match: 5. CDR3 region: CAIGLARSTDTQYF. In DNA form, the CDR3 reads TGTGCCATCGGACTAGCGAGAAGCACAGATACGCAGTATTTT.

This clonotype occurred many times. This chain connects TRBV27 to TRBJ1-1; no firm D call. Germline V gene sequence: CDR1 MNHEY, CDR2 SMNVEV (reference sequence). This CDR3 is built from 14 residues. With 5 bases removed from V and 0 bases from J, the gap between germline ends came to 10 bases. Written as DNA, the CDR3 is TGTGCCAGCAGTCCGGCCGGCTTGAACACTGAAGCTTTCTTT. It is translated as CASSPAGLNTEAFF.

This chain uses TRBV9 with TRBJ1-3; a weak D match, TRBD1 (6 bases). CDR3 length equals 15 residues. The V end lost 4 bases, the J end lost 4 bases, and 15 bases lay between the germline ends. CDR1 and CDR2 from the germline V gene are SGDLS and YYNGEE. CDR3 protein: CASSSGGGIGNTIYF. The DNA for the CDR3 is TGTGCCAGCAGCTCCGGAGGGGGGATCGGAAACACCATATATTTT.

This clonotype was recorded a few times. This sequence joins TRBV27 and TRBJ2-7, with 9 bases fitting TRBD2. CDR1 is MNHEY and CDR2 is SMNVEV in the germline V gene (reference sequence). CDR3 length: 18 residues. The trim removed 11 bases at V and 1 base at J, leaving 21 bases unmatched. The CDR3 here is CAGTPRGPSGTRSYEQYF. DNA of the CDR3: TGTGCCGGCACCCCTAGGGGGCCTAGCGGGACCCGGTCCTACGAGCAGTACTTC.

At least ten counts were recorded for this clonotype. The chain links TRBV7-8 to TRBJ2-1, with D tentatively TRBD2 (7 bases). Between the trimmed V and J ends, which lost 2 bases and 1 base, there was a span of 18 bases. CDR3 size: 18 residues. The V gene's germline CDR1 is SGHVS and CDR2 FQNEAQ. The CDR3 region is CASSLRAGAGPSYNEQFF. The CDR3 bases are TGTGCCAGCAGCTTAAGGGCGGGGGCGGGCCCTTCCTACAATGAGCAGTTCTTC.

The chain combines TRBV14 with TRBJ2-6; D unresolved. CDR3 length: 14 amino acids. Germline loops: CDR1 SGHDN, CDR2 FVKESK. Trimming left V 4 bases short and J 2 bases short, with 6 bases between. CDR3 bases: TGTGCCAGCAGCCGGACGACTGGGGCCAACGTCCTGACTTTC. Amino acid sequence: CASSRTTGANVLTF.

This clonotype was seen repeatedly, ten times or more. V gene TRBV30 combines with J gene TRBJ2-7; 10 bases line up with TRBD2. Germline CDR1 GTSNPN, CDR2 SVGIG (reference sequence). This CDR3 region has 13 residues. V lost 5 bases to trimming and J lost 3 bases; unmatched junction nucleotides: 4. The CDR3 region is CAWDASGGYEQYF. CDR3 sequence (DNA): TGTGCCTGGGACGCTAGCGGGGGCTACGAGCAGTACTTC.

The chain combines TRBV7-8 with TRBJ1-5; maybe TRBD1 (5 bases). The CDR3 has 18 residues. V was pared by 8 bases and J by 0 bases, with 23 bases between. From germline, CDR1 is SGHVS and CDR2 FQNEAQ. The CDR3 nucleotides are TGTGCCAGCTCACTCAACACCCCTGACAGTTATAGCAATCAGCCCCAGCATTTT. Protein: CASSLNTPDSYSNQPQHF.

This clonotype was detected ten times or more. DNA for the CDR3: TGTGCCAGCAGCCGGGACGGGGGCGAGCAGTACTTC. Amino acids: CASSRDGGEQYF. This rearrangement joins TRBV2 to TRBJ2-7, with D possibly matching TRBD2 (6 bases). CDR3 length: 12 residues. CDR1 and CDR2 (germline): SNHLY, FYNNEI. The V gene lost 6 bases and the J gene lost 6 bases, with 12 bases spanning the gap.

This clonotype has a handful of counts. The chain recombines TRBV4-1 with TRBJ2-1; 12 nucleotides agree with TRBD2. The V gene's germline CDR1 is MGHRA and CDR2 YSYEKL. The length of the CDR3 is 16 residues. J gave up 7 bases and V 3 bases, and 7 bases lay outside the gene matches. The CDR3 region has the DNA TGCGCCAGCAGCCAGAACGGACTAGCGGGATTAAATGAGCAGTTCTTC. Its protein is CASSQNGLAGLNEQFF.

On this clonotype: A much larger clone is a single base away; this may be a read error. The genes are TRBV24-1 and TRBJ2-3; 11 bases line up with TRBD2. Looked up from germline, CDR1 is KGHDR and CDR2 is SFDVKD. This CDR3 comprises 15 residues. For the CDR3, the DNA is TGTGCCCCCAGTGGCCTAGCGGGAGGTATAGATACGCAGTATTTT. This codes for CAPSGLAGGIDTQYF.

There are many counts of this clonotype. The genes are TRBV3-1 and TRBJ2-1; 10 bases are shared with TRBD2. With V trimmed by 4 bases and J by 8 bases, 8 bases remained unmatched. There are 15 residues in the CDR3. Germline V gives CDR1 LGHDT, CDR2 YNNKEL (reference sequence). The CDR3 is CASSPRTSGGDEQFF. CDR3 nucleotide sequence: TGTGCCAGCAGCCCTCGGACTAGCGGCGGCGATGAGCAGTTCTTC.

V is TRBV6-1 and J is TRBJ1-2; 10 bases are shared with TRBD1. The germline gives CDR1 MNHNS, CDR2 SASEGT. Trimming cost V 9 bases and J 4 bases; bases outside gene matches: 14. The CDR3 length is 16 residues. CDR3 sequence (DNA): TGTGCCAGTTACCGGGACAGGGGACGTTCAACCTATGGCTACACCTTC. Amino acids: CASYRDRGRSTYGYTF.

This clonotype was counted many times. The chain combines TRBV3-1 with TRBJ2-3; D may be TRBD2 (6 bases). Deletions cut 1 base from V and 6 bases from J, with 14 bases between. The CDR3 is 15 amino acids. The germline V gene has CDR1 LGHDT and CDR2 YNNKEL (reference sequence). In DNA, the CDR3 is TGTGCCAGCAGCCAAGCGGGTGCGAGCGGGGATACGCAGTATTTT. Its translation: CASSQAGASGDTQYF.